This T cell receptor (beta chain) was observed in a study of vaccination effects on CD4 cells after COVID-19. The germline V gene has CDR1 SGHAT and CDR2 FQDESV (reference sequence). V gave up 7 bases and J gave up 1 base; unmatched junction bases: 5. The CDR3 runs to 14 residues. TCRdb's copy holds only in-frame clones and misses some; the assay was immunoSEQ multiplex PCR. The top ten clones hold about 1.2% of a sample with about 81,000 clones, around 77% of them seen once. After expansion with viral peptide pools in the ViraFEST assay, antigen-specific CD4+ T cells were sequenced. The culture ran for roughly ten days before CD4+ T cells were isolated. Either the mRNA-1273 or the BNT162b2 vaccine was given to participants as two doses. Turning to this clone: Its antigen is undetermined.

The receptor was derived from a human donor who received a COVID-19 vaccine. Sample: CD4+ T cells from PBMCs cultured with HCoV-OC43 spike peptides, taken after COVID-19 vaccination. Sample subset: HCoV-OC43 spike overlapping peptide pool stimulation. The chain joins TRBV11-1 to TRBJ2-5; 8 bases align to TRBD2. CDR3 DNA sequence: TGTGCCAGCACCCCGGGAGGGTCCCAAGAGACCCAGTACTTC. Its protein is CASTPGGSQETQYF.